These 27 T cell receptor beta chains came from one sample sequenced in a study of cytomegalovirus exposure and HLA in healthy donors. The study ran its PCR with 60 Vbeta and 13 Jbeta primers. The data were produced by immunoSEQ multiplex PCR, yet TCRdb's version contains in-frame clones alone and is incomplete. This table has roughly 82,000 clones, 72% appearing once. Sequenced: PBMCs. These TCRs come from a woman in her forties in good health and CMV-seropositive.

In this sample, this clone turned up once. The V call is TRBV18, the J call TRBJ1-1; 8 bases line up with TRBD1. This CDR3 contains 16 residues. Looked up from germline, CDR1 is KGHSH and CDR2 is LQKENI. V lost 5 bases to trimming and J lost 5 bases; unmatched junction nucleotides: 13. The CDR3 loop is CASSSVGVDRGTEAFF. The DNA of the CDR3 is TGTGCCAGCTCATCTGTAGGGGTAGACAGGGGTACTGAAGCTTTCTTT. Complete variable domain (other parts from reference TRBV18 and TRBJ1-1): NAGVMQNPRHLVRRRGQEARLRCSPMKGHSHVYWYRQLPEEGLKFMVYLQKENIIDESGMPKERFSAEFPKEGPSILRIQQVVRGDSAAYFCASSSVGVDRGTEAFFGQGTRLTVV.

The chain links TRBV19 to TRBJ1-5; D might be TRBD1 (5 bases). The germline V and J ends were trimmed by 3 bases and 6 bases, with 9 bases remaining between them. CDR1 LNHDA and CDR2 SQIVND come from the germline V gene (reference sequence). The CDR3 extends over 13 amino acids. The CDR3: CASSMQGPQPQHF. The CDR3 DNA reads as TGTGCCAGTAGTATGCAGGGTCCTCAGCCCCAGCATTTT.

In regard to this clone: The junction shows a germline mismatch at one end, possibly a read error. The genes are TRBV5-1 and TRBJ1-2, with 10 bases matching TRBD1. The CDR3 totals 15 residues. Germline V gives CDR1 SGHRS, CDR2 YFSETQ. The CDR3 reads CASSPGQGEGYGYPF. The CDR3 bases are TGCGCCAGCAGCCCCGGACAGGGGGAAGGCTATGGCTACCCCTTC.

The chain has TRBV7-9 and TRBJ2-3, with a weak D call TRBD2 (5 bases). The CDR3 loop spans 17 amino acids. Trimming left V 2 bases short and J 1 base short, with 16 bases between. Germline CDR1 and CDR2: SEHNR and FQNEAQ (reference sequence). The CDR3 bases are TGTGCCAGCAGCTTAACGGCTAGCCTTGATGGCACAGATACGCAGTATTTT. Its protein is CASSLTASLDGTDTQYF.

The gene calls are TRBV28 and TRBJ2-3, with 7 bases matching TRBD1. The CDR3 is 19 residues long. Germline assignment: CDR1 MDHEN and CDR2 SYDVKM. Trimming cost V 3 bases and J 4 bases; bases outside gene matches: 19. The CDR3, as DNA: TGTGCCAGCAGTTTCGGTCTCCACAGGGGCCGCGAGCGAGCAGATACGCAGTATTTT. The encoded protein is CASSFGLHRGRERADTQYF. Drawing the rest from reference TRBV28 and TRBJ2-3, the complete variable domain is DVKVTQSSRYLVKRTGEKVFLECVQDMDHENMFWYRQDPGLGLRLIYFSYDVKMKEKGDIPEGYSVSREKKERFSLILESASTNQTSMYLCASSFGLHRGRERADTQYFGPGTRLTVL.

This clone was observed a handful of times. The CDR3 region is CASSLGGRDGTEAFF. The CDR3, as DNA: TGTGCCAGCAGCTTAGGAGGCAGGGATGGAACTGAAGCTTTCTTT. V is TRBV7-9 and J is TRBJ1-1, with a tentative D call TRBD1 (5 bases). V was clipped by 1 base and J by 5 bases, with 14 bases between them. CDR3 length: 15 amino acids. The germline CDR1 and CDR2 sequences are SEHNR and FQNEAQ (reference sequence).

J is TRBJ2-5 and V is TRBV12-5; 12 bases are a match to TRBD1. After removal of 6 bases from V and 2 bases from J, the junction contained 4 bases not matched to a gene. The V gene's germline CDR1 is LGHNT and CDR2 FRNRAP. CDR3 size: 15 residues. Written as DNA, the CDR3 is TGTGCTAGTGGGGGGACAGGGGGCGAGCAAGAGACCCAGTACTTC. This codes for CASGGTGGEQETQYF.

For the CDR3, the DNA is TGTGCCAGTAGTTCCTACAGGGTCCCCAATACCGGGGAGCTGTTTTTT. Translation gives CASSSYRVPNTGELFF. The V gene is TRBV19, the J gene TRBJ2-2; D perhaps matches TRBD1 (6 bases). Trimming removed 5 bases at V and 5 bases at J, with 18 bases between. Germline CDR1 is LNHDA and CDR2 is SQIVND (reference sequence). This CDR3 has 16 residues.

In its sample, this clone was seen once. The rearrangement joins TRBV7-9 to TRBJ2-2; TRBD1 matches at 9 bases. V gave up 5 bases and J gave up 4 bases; unmatched junction bases: 8. CDR1 and CDR2 (germline): SEHNR, FQNEAQ (reference sequence). The CDR3 is made up of 16 amino acids. The CDR3 region has the DNA TGTGCCAGCAGCCAACCAACAGGGGGCAGCACCGGGGAGCTGTTTTTT. Translation gives CASSQPTGGSTGELFF.

V is TRBV5-8 and J is TRBJ2-7; 7 nucleotides match TRBD1. Germline V gene sequence: CDR1 SGHTS, CDR2 YDEGEE. Trimming cost V 0 bases and J 4 bases; bases outside gene matches: 7. The CDR3 runs to 15 residues. The CDR3 coding sequence is TGTGCCAGCAGCTTGGGTCCAGGGGGTACATACGAGCAGTACTTC. Translation: CASSLGPGGTYEQYF.

The J gene is TRBJ2-2, the V gene TRBV11-2, with D perhaps TRBD2 (6 bases). From germline, CDR1 is SGHAT and CDR2 FQNNGV. The germline V and J ends were trimmed by 5 bases and 2 bases, with 15 bases remaining between them. CDR3 length: 16 residues. DNA for the CDR3: TGTGCCAGCAGCCCCCGACTAGGTCGAAACACCGGGGAGCTGTTTTTT. Amino acid sequence: CASSPRLGRNTGELFF.

The chain is built from TRBV28 and TRBJ2-5, with D possibly TRBD2 on 7 matching bases. The CDR3 runs to 14 residues. V lost 6 bases and J lost 4, with 15 bases in between. The germline gives CDR1 MDHEN, CDR2 SYDVKM. The CDR3 DNA follows: TGTGCCAGCAGCCATTATGCGGGGGCAGAGACCCAGTACTTC. This sequence encodes CASSHYAGAETQYF.

This clone has just a few counts. The chain is built from TRBV4-3 and TRBJ1-6, with D unresolved. V lost 3 bases, J lost 6 bases, and 6 bases lay in between. Germline V gene sequence: CDR1 LGHNA, CDR2 YSLEER. This CDR3 spans 13 amino acids. CDR3 DNA sequence: TGCGCCAGCAGCCAGCTCGGTAATTCACCCCTCCACTTT. It yields the protein CASSQLGNSPLHF.

This sequence joins TRBV18 and TRBJ2-5, with 11 bases lining up with TRBD1. The trim removed 3 bases at V and 4 bases at J, leaving 13 bases unmatched. Germline V gives CDR1 KGHSH, CDR2 LQKENI. There are 18 residues in the CDR3. This chain's CDR3 is CASSPIRRDRGTRETQYF. CDR3 bases: TGTGCCAGCTCACCGATTCGTCGGGACAGGGGGACCCGAGAGACCCAGTACTTC.

The rearrangement links TRBV4-1 to TRBJ2-7; D gene ambiguous. V was pared by 5 bases and J by 5 bases, with 10 bases between. The CDR3 sequence is 12 residues long. Germline V gene sequence: CDR1 MGHRA, CDR2 YSYEKL. The CDR3 DNA sequence: TGCGCCAGCAGCAGTACTTTCGACGAGCAGTACTTC. Its protein is CASSSTFDEQYF.

The chain combines TRBV7-2 with TRBJ1-5; 9 positions agree with TRBD1. V shed 5 bases and J 7 bases; nucleotides not matched to a gene: 12. Germline V gene sequence: CDR1 SGHTA, CDR2 FQGNSA. The CDR3 has 16 residues. The CDR3: CTSSPQTGGTRQPQHF. CDR3 DNA: TGTACCAGCAGCCCTCAGACAGGGGGGACCCGGCAGCCCCAGCATTTT.

The chain recombines TRBV5-1 with TRBJ1-2, with D possibly TRBD1 on 5 matching bases. V was trimmed by 4 bases and J by 7 bases, leaving 23 bases between them. CDR3 length: 16 amino acids. Germline lookup yields CDR1 SGHRS and CDR2 YFSETQ. CDR3 amino acids: CASSLGVVGASSGYTF. CDR3 DNA sequence: TGCGCCAGCAGCCTGGGGGTTGTTGGGGCGAGCAGTGGCTACACCTTC.

V gene TRBV7-8 combines with J gene TRBJ2-3; TRBD1 aligns across 8 bases. Germline V gene lookup returns CDR1 SGHVS and CDR2 FQNEAQ. V lost 5 bases, J lost 9 bases, and 7 bases stayed unmatched. The CDR3 consists of 13 residues. CDR3: CASSPSGGATQYF. CDR3 DNA: TGTGCCAGCAGCCCCTCAGGGGGCGCGACGCAGTATTTT.

The genes are TRBV6-5 and TRBJ2-6; unclear D gene. The CDR3 consists of 15 residues. Trimming stripped 1 base from V and 2 bases from J, with 6 bases between. Germline V gene data show CDR1 as MNHEY and CDR2 as SVGAGI. The CDR3 nucleotides are TGTGCCAGCAGTTACTTTTATACTGGGGCCAACGTCCTGACTTTC. It encodes CASSYFYTGANVLTF.

With regard to this clone: A junction boundary mismatches the germline segment, possibly from a read error. The V gene is TRBV19, the J gene TRBJ1-1; TRBD1 matches 9 bases. This CDR3 spans 13 amino acids. CDR1 and CDR2 from the germline V gene are LNHDA and SQIVND (reference sequence). CDR3 sequence (DNA): TGTGCCAGTAGTATAGGTGGGACAGGGCCTTCTGTCTTT. Residues: CASSIGGTGPSVF.

The sample holds a few counts of this clone. CDR3 DNA sequence: TGTGCCAGCAGCACGTCAGGGGGTTCTAATGAAAAACTGTTTTTT. It yields the protein CASSTSGGSNEKLFF. This rearrangement joins TRBV7-9 to TRBJ1-4, with 7 nucleotides matching TRBD1. Germline V gene data show CDR1 as SEHNR and CDR2 as FQNEAQ (reference sequence). V dropped 5 bases and J dropped 3; count of bases not matched to a gene: 6. This CDR3 is built from 15 residues.

The chain combines TRBV2 with TRBJ2-7, with TRBD1 identical over 9 bases. V trimming: 6 bases; J trimming: 7 bases; junction bases outside the gene matches: 4. Per the germline V gene, CDR1 is SNHLY and CDR2 is FYNNEI. CDR3 length: 12 residues. CDR3 protein: CASRTGGGEQYF. The CDR3 DNA is TGTGCCAGCAGGACAGGGGGTGGGGAGCAGTACTTC.

The chain uses TRBV2 and TRBJ2-7; 7 nucleotides line up with TRBD1. The germline V gene encodes CDR1 SNHLY and CDR2 FYNNEI. This CDR3 is 15 amino acids long. V lost 2 bases and J lost 1; bases outside the gene matches: 5. CDR3 in DNA: TGTGCCAGCAGTGAATTCACAGGGGTATCCTACGAGCAGTACTTC. Translating it yields CASSEFTGVSYEQYF.

The V gene is TRBV5-6, the J gene TRBJ1-1; 7 nucleotides match TRBD1. Trimming cost V 2 bases and J 0 bases; bases outside gene matches: 7. Germline V gene sequence: CDR1 SGHDT, CDR2 YYEEEE. The CDR3 consists of 16 residues. The CDR3 nucleotides are TGTGCCAGCAGCTTAGTGACAGGGTTCATGAACACTGAAGCTTTCTTT. It specifies CASSLVTGFMNTEAFF.

The V and J genes are TRBV7-9 and TRBJ2-2; D perhaps matches TRBD2 (5 bases). This CDR3 contains 14 residues. Looked up from germline, CDR1 is SEHNR and CDR2 is FQNEAQ (reference sequence). V gave up 1 base and J gave up 3 bases, with 6 bases separating them. The chain's CDR3 is CASSLGEHTGELFF. In DNA, the CDR3 is TGTGCCAGCAGCTTAGGGGAGCACACCGGGGAGCTGTTTTTT.

The rearrangement uses TRBV19 and TRBJ2-3; weak D call: TRBD1 (7 bases). CDR3 size: 16 residues. Between the trimmed V and J ends, which lost 3 bases and 3 bases, there was a span of 16 bases. Germline V CDR1 and CDR2: LNHDA, SQIVND (reference sequence). Here the CDR3 reads CASSMGRDRFTDTQYF. DNA of the CDR3: TGTGCCAGTAGTATGGGGCGGGACAGATTTACAGATACGCAGTATTTT.

This chain uses TRBV29-1 with TRBJ1-1, with D tentatively TRBD1 (5 bases). This CDR3 comprises 12 residues. The V gene lost 4 bases and the J gene lost 5 bases, with 11 bases spanning the gap. Germline V gene sequence: CDR1 SQVTM, CDR2 ANQGSEA. The CDR3 DNA follows: TGCAGCGTTGCCCGGGGGGTAACTGAAGCTTTCTTT. It encodes CSVARGVTEAFF.